Sequencing of this TCR beta chain was carried out in a study of early T cells in non-severe SARS-CoV-2 infection. Study summary: Sequencing of unsorted whole blood was done on bulk RNA, leaving chains unpaired.

Germline trimming cut 1 base from V and 3 bases from J; bases unmatched to any gene: 15. The CDR3 sequence is 18 residues long. In germline, CDR1 is KGHSY, CDR2 FQNENV. In this sample, this clonotype turned up a few times. The antigen is undetermined. Study-level results: There was a bias toward anti-spike CD8 responses in VDJdb matching, which missed private and CD4 specificities.

In TCRdb, the 5' RACE reads were re-called with MiXCR into one record per CDR3 protein. The sample includes approximately 50,000 distinct CDR3 sequences, roughly 8% of them seen just once. The sequenced material came from whole blood. The clonotype comes from an adult who was a healthcare worker with PCR-confirmed SARS-CoV-2 infection or an uninfected control (not recorded which). The V gene is TRBV16, the J gene TRBJ2-7, with 7 bases that match TRBD1. Here the CDR3 DNA reads TGTGCCAGCAGCCAATTTTGGACAGGTAGTTTATGGGACTACGAGCAGTACTTC. This codes for CASSQFWTGSLWDYEQYF.